The 7 T cell receptor beta chains given below trace back to one sample, sequenced in a study of human versus mouse CDR3 diversity and MHC coevolution. Only in-frame clones appear in the TCRdb table, and some are missing; sequencing was by immunoSEQ multiplex PCR. The sample lists 60,000 to 95,000 clones, roughly 92% occurring once. Input material: naive CD4+ T cells from blood. Subset of the sample: CD45RO-negative CD62L-positive naive CD4 T cells. The receptor set was obtained from a person aged 25 to 75 in good health.

CDR3 residues: CAWSGPGTDYGYTF. For the CDR3, the DNA is TGTGCCTGGAGTGGGCCGGGGACAGACTATGGCTACACCTTC. This chain links TRBV30 with TRBJ1-2; 7 nucleotides match TRBD1. Unmatched junction bases numbered 5, after V lost 1 base and J lost 3 bases. Germline V lookup: CDR1 GTSNPN, CDR2 SVGIG (reference sequence). CDR3 length: 14 residues.

CDR3: CSVEGSGGAATDTQYF. The DNA of the CDR3 is TGCAGCGTTGAGGGTAGCGGGGGGGCTGCGACAGATACGCAGTATTTT. V is TRBV29-1 and J is TRBJ2-3; TRBD2 aligns across 11 bases. J gave up 3 bases and V 3 bases, and 8 bases lay outside the gene matches. The CDR3 has 16 amino acids. The V gene's germline CDR1 is SQVTM and CDR2 ANQGSEA.

With respect to this clone: Different DNA sequences within this sample yield the same CDR3. The chain uses TRBV18 and TRBJ2-7; 13 nucleotides line up with TRBD2. Germline loops: CDR1 KGHSH, CDR2 LQKENI. Losses at the gene ends were 6 bases for V and 1 base for J; bases not matched to a gene: 3. The CDR3 covers 15 residues. The CDR3 region is CASSPGLAGSYEQYF. DNA for the CDR3: TGTGCCAGCTCGCCGGGACTAGCGGGGTCCTACGAGCAGTACTTC.

The rearrangement links TRBV5-5 to TRBJ1-5; 10 positions agree with TRBD1. Germline V lookup: CDR1 SGHKS, CDR2 YYEKEE (reference sequence). V was pared by 0 bases and J by 2 bases, with 8 bases of the junction left unmatched. This CDR3 region has 18 residues. CDR3 nucleotide sequence: TGTGCCAGCAGCTTGGCGGCCGGGACAGGGGTCGGCAATCAGCCCCAGCATTTT. Encoded protein: CASSLAAGTGVGNQPQHF.

This clone appeared a single time. V is TRBV5-1 and J is TRBJ2-2, with D possibly TRBD2 on 7 matching bases. V was trimmed by 3 bases and J by 0 bases, leaving 21 bases between them. The CDR3 consists of 19 residues. CDR1 is SGHRS, CDR2 YFSETQ, per germline. The CDR3 is CASSWTGGGRLSNTGELFF. In nucleotides, the CDR3 is TGCGCCAGCAGCTGGACCGGGGGCGGGAGACTATCGAACACCGGGGAGCTGTTTTTT.

The V and J genes are TRBV10-3 and TRBJ2-3; maybe TRBD2 (5 bases). Germline loops: CDR1 ENHRY, CDR2 SYGVKD. Trimming took 10 bases from V and 2 from J, leaving 10 bases between them. This CDR3 has 12 residues. In DNA, the CDR3 is TGTGCCACCAGACTAAACACAGATACGCAGTATTTT. It yields the protein CATRLNTDTQYF.

The chain employs TRBV6-1 and TRBJ1-4, with 10 bases identical to TRBD1. J gave up 4 bases and V 5 bases, and 4 bases lay outside the gene matches. Per germline, CDR1 MNHNS and CDR2 SASEGT. The CDR3 runs 15 residues. The CDR3 region has the DNA TGTGCCAGCAGTAGACAGGGGGCGGGTAATGAAAAACTGTTTTTT. It is translated as CASSRQGAGNEKLFF.